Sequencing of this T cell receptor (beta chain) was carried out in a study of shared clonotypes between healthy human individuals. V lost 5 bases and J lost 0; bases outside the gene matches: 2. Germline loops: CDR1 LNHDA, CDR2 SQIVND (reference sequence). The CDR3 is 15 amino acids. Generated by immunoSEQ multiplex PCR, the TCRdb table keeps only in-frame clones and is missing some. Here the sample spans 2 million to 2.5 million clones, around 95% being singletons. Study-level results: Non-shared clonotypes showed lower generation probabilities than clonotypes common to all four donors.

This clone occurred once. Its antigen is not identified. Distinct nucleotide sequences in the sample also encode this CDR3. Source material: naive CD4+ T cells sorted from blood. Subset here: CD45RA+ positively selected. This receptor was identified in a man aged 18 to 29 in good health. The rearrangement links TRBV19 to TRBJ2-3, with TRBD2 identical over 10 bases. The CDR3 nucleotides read TGTGCCAGTAGTCTGACTAGCGGGAGCACAGATACGCAGTATTTT. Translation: CASSLTSGSTDTQYF.